This T cell receptor (beta chain) was captured by sequencing in a study of neurological immune-mediated disorders. TCRdb ran MiXCR on the 5' RACE reads and lists one entry per CDR3 protein. The table includes about 70,000 distinct CDR3 sequences, approximately 5% detected once. Study-wide results and caveats: Expansion of TCR clones was greatest in HTLV-1-associated myelopathy and smallest in multiple sclerosis, where it fell below that of healthy controls. The multiple sclerosis repertoire cluster had no association with any clinical or MRI feature.

This CDR3 region has 13 residues. CDR1 and CDR2 (germline): MNHEY, SVGEGT. V was cut by 3 bases and J by 2 bases, with 8 bases left in between. Worth noting for this clonotype: The target antigen is unknown.

The chain recombines TRBV6-2 or TRBV6-3 with TRBJ2-7; D gene unclear. This clonotype was obtained from a woman aged 70-85 years with multiple sclerosis. Sequenced material: PBMCs. DNA for the CDR3: TGTGCCAGCAGTTATGGGTCTACCTACGAGCAGTACTTC. Translation gives CASSYGSTYEQYF.